These 9 T cell receptor beta chains share one sample of origin, sequenced in a study of identical twins. TCRdb reprocessed the 5' RACE reads with MiXCR, giving one entry per CDR3 protein. The table shows about 210,000 distinct CDR3 sequences, with less than 9.5% occurring only once. Sequencing used memory (CD45RO+) T cells sorted from blood. These receptors were obtained from a woman younger than 35 in good health.

V gene TRBV5-6 combines with J gene TRBJ2-2; D is tentatively TRBD1 or TRBD2 (6 bases each). The CDR3 has 16 amino acids. Deletions cut 5 bases from V and 5 bases from J, with 19 bases between. Germline CDR1 SGHDT, CDR2 YYEEEE. For the CDR3, the DNA is TGTGCCAGCAGTCCGGTCCCAAGGGGGGATACCGGGGAGCTGTTTTTT. It translates to CASSPVPRGDTGELFF.

The V and J genes are TRBV20-1 and TRBJ2-7; D is unresolved. Germline CDR1 DFQATT, CDR2 SNEGSKA (reference sequence). The CDR3 loop spans 10 amino acids. Trimming removed 3 bases at V and 9 bases at J, with 9 bases between. CDR3: CSARKRGQYF. The CDR3 DNA reads TGCAGTGCTAGGAAGCGCGGGCAGTACTTC.

This clonotype has more than one count but fewer than ten. The chain recombines TRBV20-1 with TRBJ1-2; perhaps TRBD1 as D (5 bases). Germline CDR1 and CDR2: DFQATT and SNEGSKA (reference sequence). V was clipped by 6 bases and J by 6 bases, with 14 bases between them. This CDR3 is 12 amino acids long. CDR3 nucleotide sequence: TGCAGTGCCCCCCGTGGGGGTAATGGCTACACCTTC. This translates into CSAPRGGNGYTF.

This clonotype was observed a handful of times. This chain uses TRBV20-1 with TRBJ2-3; D perhaps matches TRBD2 (5 bases). The CDR3 is made up of 13 amino acids. CDR1 and CDR2 (germline): DFQATT, SNEGSKA (reference sequence). The V end was cut by 4 bases, the J end by 1 base, with 9 bases between. CDR3 protein: CSATTSRTDTQYF. The CDR3 DNA follows: TGCAGTGCTACCACTAGTCGCACAGATACGCAGTATTTT.

This clonotype was observed at least ten times. The V gene is TRBV6-5, the J gene TRBJ2-3; D remains ambiguous. The germline V gene has CDR1 MNHEY and CDR2 SVGAGI. There are 15 residues in the CDR3. Trimming cost V 0 bases and J 6 bases, with 13 bases left between them. The CDR3 region is CASSYSPSWADTQYF. In DNA, the CDR3 is TGTGCCAGCAGTTACTCCCCATCATGGGCCGATACGCAGTATTTT.

This clonotype was observed many times. The chain uses TRBV6-1 and TRBJ2-3; D unclear. Germline CDR1 is MNHNS and CDR2 is SASEGT. Deletions cut 7 bases from V and 0 bases from J, with 17 bases between. CDR3 length equals 16 residues. The CDR3 DNA reads as TGTGCCAGCACCAACCCGGCCGGACGAAGCACAGATACGCAGTATTTT. Its translation: CASTNPAGRSTDTQYF.

V usage is TRBV19 and J usage is TRBJ2-1; 8 nucleotides line up with TRBD2. J gave up 0 bases and V 4 bases, and 8 bases lay outside the gene matches. The CDR3 contains 17 residues. Germline assignment: CDR1 LNHDA and CDR2 SQIVND (reference sequence). This CDR3 reads CASSRSSGRSSYNEQFF. The CDR3 coding sequence is TGTGCCAGTAGTAGATCTAGCGGGCGGAGCTCCTACAATGAGCAGTTCTTC.

This clonotype was seen many times. The chain has TRBV3-1 and TRBJ2-7; TRBD1 matches 8 bases. The length of the CDR3 is 13 residues. J gave up 5 bases and V 4 bases, and 4 bases lay outside the gene matches. CDR1 and CDR2 from the germline V gene are LGHDT and YNNKEL (reference sequence). CDR3 residues: CASSRQGSHEQYF. CDR3 DNA: TGTGCCAGCAGCCGACAGGGGTCCCACGAGCAGTACTTC.

This chain joins TRBV5-4 and TRBJ2-1, with 7 bases aligning to TRBD2. This CDR3 is built from 15 residues. V was pared by 0 bases and J by 5 bases, with 5 bases of the junction left unmatched. CDR1 is SGHNT, CDR2 YYREEE, per germline (reference sequence). CDR3 residues: CASSLGGRTDNEQFF. Here the CDR3 DNA reads TGTGCCAGCAGCTTGGGCGGGAGAACGGACAATGAGCAGTTCTTC.